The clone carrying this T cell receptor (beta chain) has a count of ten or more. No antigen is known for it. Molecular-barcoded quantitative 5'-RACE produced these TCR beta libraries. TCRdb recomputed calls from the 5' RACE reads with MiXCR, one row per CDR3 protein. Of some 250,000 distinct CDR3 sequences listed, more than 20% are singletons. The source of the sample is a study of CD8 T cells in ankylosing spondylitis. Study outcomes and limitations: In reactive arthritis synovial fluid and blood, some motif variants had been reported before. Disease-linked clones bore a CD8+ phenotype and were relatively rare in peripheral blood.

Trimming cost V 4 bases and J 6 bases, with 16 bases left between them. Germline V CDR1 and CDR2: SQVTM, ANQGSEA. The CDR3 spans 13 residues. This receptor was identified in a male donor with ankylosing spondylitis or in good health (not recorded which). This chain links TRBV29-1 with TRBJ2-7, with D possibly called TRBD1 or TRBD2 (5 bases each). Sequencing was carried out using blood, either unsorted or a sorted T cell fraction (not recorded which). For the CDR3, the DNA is TGCAGCGTTGGTGGCGAGGGGTACTCCGAGCAGTACTTC. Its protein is CSVGGEGYSEQYF.